Sequencing of this T cell receptor beta chain was carried out in a study of blood T cells in healthy people across ages. Whenever a sample was processed, at least 6.5 million PBMCs were isolated. This clonotype was counted a few times. Its matching antigen is unknown. The CDR3 has 14 amino acids. J lost 6 bases, V lost 4 bases, and 8 bases had no gene match. Germline CDR1 and CDR2: SGHTS and YDEGEE. Points from the study as a whole: Possibly, changes in expanded clonotypes were confounded because donor CMV status was unknown. Correlation between TCR beta diversity and naive T cell percentage was strong.

The second PCR ran about 6 to 11 cycles with a sample-barcoded 5' primer and J-beta primers. The authors tagged each cDNA molecule using a template-switch adaptor with 12 random nucleotides. MiXCR, applied by TCRdb to the 5' RACE reads, yields one record per CDR3 protein. The data contain under 2,000,000 distinct CDR3 sequences, around 50% of them singletons. The V and J genes are TRBV5-8 and TRBJ1-2, with 8 bases lining up with TRBD1. Sequencing was carried out using blood. The TCR sequence derives from a woman between 40 and 55 years old in good health. The CDR3 DNA reads as TGTGCCAGCAGCCGGCCGACAGGGGCCAATGGCTACACCTTC. Translating it yields CASSRPTGANGYTF.